Sequencing of this T cell receptor beta chain was carried out in a study of T-cell memory formation after mild COVID-19. As regards this clonotype: The antigen is undetermined.

Study-wide findings and caveats: CD4+ contracting clones lay mainly in CM and EM, CD8+ ones in EMRA. Contracting clones, day 15 to 85, had balanced CD4/CD8, and later expanders favored CD4+.

5'RACE, which relied on constant-segment primers, yielded TCR alpha and TCR beta cDNA libraries carrying sample barcodes and UMIs. TCRdb re-analysed the 5' RACE reads in MiXCR, keeping a single row per CDR3 protein. Of 350,000 to 450,000 distinct CDR3 sequences in the sample, 20% were seen once. The specimen was PBMCs or a T cell subset sorted from them (not recorded which). The TCR originated in an adult woman who had mild COVID-19 (a few samples of this study predate the infection). Cell type and time point are not known.

The CDR3 loop is CAISEDRDYGYTF. For the CDR3, the DNA is TGTGCCATCAGTGAGGACAGGGACTATGGCTACACCTTC. This chain uses TRBV10-3 with TRBJ1-2, with 7 bases aligning to TRBD1. Germline V gene sequence: CDR1 ENHRY, CDR2 SYGVKD. The V and J ends lost 2 bases and 3 bases, in that order; junction bases with no gene match: 0. This CDR3 is built from 13 residues.